Given below is one T cell receptor (beta chain) in context. The antigen it recognizes is unknown. Per-nucleotide qualities are absent, and no much larger clonotype sits a single base away. This record comes from a study of blood T cell repertoires in COVID-19 (dated by TCRdb to 2018 to 2020). Describing the broader study: The collaborator samples originated in the United States, Italy and Spain and spanned the acute and convalescent phases of COVID-19. The repertoires were made available in a free public database intended to serve as a resource for research on the immune response to SARS-CoV-2. Deeply sampled blood TCRbeta repertoires from subjects exposed to, actively infected with, or recovered from COVID-19 were included in the dataset. A de-identified subject ID, COVID-19 status, age in years and sex were almost always included in the sample metadata. The prospective study material was composed of cDNA or gDNA derived from T cells, B-cell-depleted T cells, or PBMCs. HLA class I and class II types, where available, came from metadata supplied by the sample provider rather than from assay-based typing. The samples were drawn from the first 160 participants of the ongoing ImmuneRACE study and from more than 1,000 subjects provided by 6 global collaborators. What the research found in general, with its limitations: The quantity of clinical and demographic metadata differed by source and by participant and was supplied without curation.

Collaborating institutions collected whole blood in K2EDTA tubes following their own protocols. For TCRbeta analysis, collaborators shipped samples in one of three forms: frozen whole blood, isolated PBMCs, or DNA extracted from either of those sample types. The immunoSEQ Assay, a bias-controlled multiplex PCR, was used to amplify TCRbeta CDR3 regions from genomic DNA. As for how the authors treated the data: Within the assay, amplification of reference gene primers was used to estimate how many nucleated cells each sample contained. Sequence reads were collapsed and filtered to measure the absolute abundance of every unique TCRbeta CDR3 rearrangement. For each sample, productive Simpson clonality was calculated by taking the square root of Simpson's diversity index across productive rearrangements. Held by TCRdb, this immuneACCESS table contains in-frame sequences only and omits some clones. Under half of the omission traces to an unresolved V gene where checked; the cause of the rest is unknown. V and J calls and clone size are copied from that table; D and trimming were computed from the DNA. For this sample there are around 150,000 clones; roughly 93% appear just once. The ten largest clones take up approximately 2.2% of the sample.

V loses 6 bases of germline sequence and J loses 4 bases, and the interval between the two ends is 10 bases. CDR3 length: 12 amino acids, cysteine to phenylalanine. Only CDR3 DNA remains: 36 bases, in frame from the first base. CDR1 and CDR2, looked up from the germline V gene, are SGDLS and YYNGEE. Sequenced input: peripheral blood. Rearrangement joined TRBV9 to TRBJ1-2, with the D gene not clear enough to name. The receptor was isolated from a man between 18 and 29 years old with acute or convalescent COVID-19. The sequence in DNA is TGTGCCAGCACTCTGGACTCCTATGGCTACACCTTC. Its coded protein is CASTLDSYGYTF.